This is a list of T cell receptor beta chains from one sample in a study of CD8 T cells in Susac syndrome. Each CDR3 protein is one row after TCRdb ran MiXCR on the immunoSEQ multiplex PCR reads. The sample holds around 200,000 distinct CDR3 sequences, approximately 95% seen once. The sample taken for sequencing was CD4+ T cells from PBMCs. These receptors were collected from a human donor with multiple sclerosis. Both conserved end residues are part of each CDR3. A D gene is named only where the DNA matches it firmly. A clone size is listed for some rows: how often the clone was seen (once, few, many), or a class if it is expanded.

TRBD1	-	TRBV5-6	TRBJ1-1	CASSQGQVRFF	TGTGCCAGCAGCCAAGGACAGGTTCGTTTCTTT
TRBD1	-	TRBV6-5	TRBJ1-6	CASTRTGGWNSPLHF	TGTGCCAGCACTCGGACAGGGGGCTGGAATTCACCCCTCCACTTT
-	-	TRBV7-2	TRBJ2-1	CASSSPGGFNEQFF	TGTGCCAGCAGCTCCCCAGGTGGGTTCAATGAGCAGTTCTTC
TRBD2	-	TRBV11-3	TRBJ2-7	CASSYSGDRYEQYF	TGTGCCAGCAGCTATAGCGGGGACCGCTACGAGCAGTACTTC
-	-	TRBV29-1	TRBJ2-1	CSVALTSSYNEQFF	TGCAGCGTTGCGCTCACCAGCTCCTACAATGAGCAGTTCTTC
TRBD1	once	TRBV20-1	TRBJ1-5	CSARRPGQGANQPQHF	TGCAGTGCTAGGAGACCGGGACAGGGGGCAAATCAGCCCCAGCATTTT
-	-	TRBV30	TRBJ1-5	CAWSVSGGNQPQHF	TGTGCCTGGAGTGTATCCGGGGGCAATCAGCCCCAGCATTTT
-	-	TRBV5-1	TRBJ1-2	CASSFTGREGYTF	TGCGCCAGCAGCTTTACAGGGAGAGAAGGCTACACCTTC
-	-	TRBV27	TRBJ1-2	CASSLFGGDAARYYGYTF	TGTGCCAGCAGTTTATTCGGGGGGGACGCCGCCCGATATTATGGCTACACCTTC
-	-	TRBV13	TRBJ2-1	CASSLGKTVEFF	TGTGCCAGCAGCTTAGGGAAGACGGTGGAGTTCTTC
-	-	TRBV19	TRBJ1-5	CASTPGGGNQPQHF	TGTGCCAGTACCCCGGGGGGAGGAAATCAGCCCCAGCATTTT
-	-	TRBV2	TRBJ2-3	CASSVRGSSTDTQYF	TGTGCCAGCAGTGTCAGGGGTTCTAGCACAGATACGCAGTATTTT
-	-	TRBV20-1	TRBJ1-5	CSARRSNQPQHF	TGCAGTGCTAGACGGAGCAATCAGCCCCAGCATTTT
-	-	TRBV2	TRBJ2-1	CASSKDSYNEQFF	TGTGCCAGCAGTAAAGACAGCTACAATGAGCAGTTCTTC
-	once	TRBV3-1	TRBJ1-1	CASSQGYRATEAFF	TGTGCCAGCAGCCAAGGGTACAGGGCCACTGAAGCTTTCTTT
-	-	TRBV20-1	TRBJ1-2	CSARVGQQYGYTF	TGCAGTGCTAGAGTAGGGCAGCAATATGGCTACACCTTC
-	-	TRBV5-1	TRBJ2-7	CASNSGYEQYF	TGCGCCAGCAATTCCGGATACGAGCAGTACTTC
-	-	TRBV30	TRBJ1-5	CAWSVGAYQPQHF	TGTGCCTGGAGTGTAGGAGCATATCAGCCCCAGCATTTT
-	-	TRBV3-1	TRBJ2-6	CASSRLGNSGANVLTF	TGTGCCAGCAGCCGACTGGGAAACTCTGGGGCCAACGTCCTGACTTTC
TRBD1	-	TRBV20-1	TRBJ2-7	CSAGYRGNGSDEQYF	TGCAGTGCTGGCTACAGGGGTAATGGATCGGACGAGCAGTACTTC
TRBD1	once	TRBV27	TRBJ1-5	CASSSVPLGQAINQPQHF	TGTGCCAGCAGTTCAGTGCCTCTGGGACAGGCAATCAATCAGCCCCAGCATTTT
-	once	TRBV28	TRBJ2-5	CASEPSGQETQYF	TGTGCCAGCGAGCCATCAGGGCAGGAGACCCAGTACTTC
-	-	TRBV15	TRBJ2-5	CATSRGPRETQYF	TGTGCCACCAGCAGAGGCCCGAGGGAGACCCAGTACTTC
-	-	TRBV20-1	TRBJ1-1	CSAEMNTEAFF	TGCAGTGCGGAGATGAACACTGAAGCTTTCTTT
-	-	TRBV29-1	TRBJ1-2	CSVEGRHGYTF	TGCAGCGTTGAAGGGAGGCATGGCTACACCTTC
TRBD1	-	TRBV10-3	TRBJ1-3	CAITTGTDSGNTIYF	TGTGCCATCACCACCGGGACAGACTCTGGAAACACCATATATTTT
TRBD2	-	TRBV11-2	TRBJ2-1	CASSFTGRTGHEQFF	TGTGCCAGCAGCTTTACCGGGAGGACCGGCCATGAGCAGTTCTTC